What follows are 4 T cell receptor beta chains derived from one specimen sequenced in a study of shared clonotypes between healthy human individuals. Repertoires were generated with immunoSEQ multiplex PCR, while TCRdb's copy carries only in-frame clones and drops some. The table lists 2.5 million or so clones, more than 80% of them singletons. Material: naive CD4+ T cells sorted from blood. Subset here: CD45RA+ positively selected. The receptors were gathered from a young man in good health.

This rearrangement joins TRBV7-2 to TRBJ2-5, with D possibly TRBD2 on 7 matching bases. V was trimmed by 6 bases and J by 5 bases, leaving 19 bases between them. CDR3 size: 15 residues. The V gene's germline CDR1 is SGHTA and CDR2 FQGNSA. The chain's CDR3 is CASSPLGGGYETQYF. CDR3 sequence (DNA): TGTGCCAGCAGTCCGTTGGGGGGGGGCTATGAGACCCAGTACTTC.

This clone has a single count. This chain uses TRBV5-8 with TRBJ2-1; D call uncertain. Trimming took 1 base from V and 4 from J, leaving 6 bases between them. The CDR3 has 13 amino acids. Germline V gene data show CDR1 as SGHTS and CDR2 as YDEGEE. DNA for the CDR3: TGTGCCAGCAGCTTGATTGGGTACAATGAGCAGTTCTTC. It yields the protein CASSLIGYNEQFF.

The chain combines TRBV19 with TRBJ1-1; D remains unclear. V lost 3 bases and J 10 bases, leaving 21 bases between the germline ends. CDR3 length: 15 amino acids. CDR1 is LNHDA, CDR2 SQIVND, per germline (reference sequence). The DNA for the CDR3 is TGTGCCAGTAGTATGTCAGCCGAAAGGTCTAAGGGAGCTTTCTTT. Encoded protein: CASSMSAERSKGAFF. The entire variable domain, with the rest obtained from reference TRBV19 and TRBJ1-1, is as follows: DGGITQSPKYLFRKEGQNVTLSCEQNLNHDAMYWYRQDPGQGLRLIYYSQIVNDFQKGDIAEGYSVSREKKESFPLTVTSAQKNPTAFYLCASSMSAERSKGAFFGQGTRLTVV.

As concerns this clone: Other DNA sequences in this specimen translate into the identical CDR3. The V call is TRBV11-2, the J call TRBJ2-2; D perhaps matches TRBD2 (5 bases). Germline assignment: CDR1 SGHAT and CDR2 FQNNGV. The CDR3 contains 15 residues. V shed 1 base and J shed 5 bases, with 11 bases lying between them. CDR3 sequence reads: CASSLGLGGTGELFF. The DNA for the CDR3 is TGTGCCAGCAGCTTAGGTTTGGGCGGGACCGGGGAGCTGTTTTTT. Complete variable domain (other parts from reference TRBV11-2 and TRBJ2-2): EAGVAQSPRYKIIEKRQSVAFWCNPISGHATLYWYQQILGQGPKLLIQFQNNGVVDDSQLPKDRFSAERLKGVDSTLKIQPAKLEDSAVYLCASSLGLGGTGELFFGEGSRLTVL.